The text below deals with one T cell receptor beta chain. The target of this receptor is not known. Qualities for individual bases were not recorded, and no much larger clone is one base off. The receptor library was made with PCR. DNA from cultured CD4+ T cells underwent TCR sequencing with the Oncomine TCR Beta short-read assay at the Johns Hopkins FTIC core. The QIAamp micro DNA kit was used to extract genomic DNA from the cultured CD4+ T cells. Oncomine TCR Beta libraries from cultured CD4+ T cells were pooled using unique dual indexes and sequenced on an Illumina iSeq 100. The study's processing was this. Non-productive sequences were filtered out, and CDR3s that did not start with C, did not end with F or W, or were shorter than 7 amino acids were discarded. Antigen-specific clonotypes were identified using the MANAFEST web application through comparison of peptide-stimulated wells with reference and other culture wells. An FDR below 0.05, an odds ratio above 5, and a productive frequency above 0.1% in at least two of three replicate wells were required for clones to be considered positive. Clonotypes that were significantly expanded in both SARS-CoV-2 spike wells and at least one common cold coronavirus spike condition were defined as cross-reactive. Using R version 3.6.1, CDR3 homology was evaluated through Levenshtein distances (stringdist) along with unrooted phylogenetic trees (ape). Using fastp trimming at Q25 and MiXCR clonotype assembly, TCRdb reanalyzed the public sequencing data and kept in-frame beta chains. One record per CDR3 amino acid sequence lists the most common genes and DNA. Here the V and J calls rest on TCRdb's processing, not on the authors' analysis. For this sample there are 4,000 to 5,000 distinct CDR3 sequences; roughly three fifths appear just once. The ten largest clones capture roughly 36% of the sample.

The data were obtained in a study of vaccination and CD4 T cells after COVID-19 (dated 2022 in TCRdb). Broadly, across the study: Every convalescent patient had a positive nasal swab PCR test for SARS-CoV-2, with mild disease in eight to ten patients and severe disease in one. Overlapping spike peptide pools from SARS-CoV-2 and from the common cold coronaviruses HCoV-NL63, HCoV-OC43 and HCoV-229E were used as culture stimuli. In approximately eleven COVID-19 convalescent patients and a handful of infection-naive healthy vaccine recipients, the spike-specific CD4+ TCR repertoire before mRNA vaccination was compared with the repertoire after mRNA vaccination. Post-COVID blood samples were collected from convalescent patients a median of about 92 days after diagnosis, with a range of about 30 to 161 days. The convalescent cohort comprised six males and four females, including two Hispanic individuals, seven Caucasians, two Asians and one multiracial person. As controls, cultures received a CEFX viral epitope pool (the positive control), an HIV-1 Nef peptide pool (the negative control), or no peptide at all. Post-vaccine blood samples were taken a median of roughly 72 days after the second vaccine dose, with a range of 14 to 241 days. Each participant got two doses of either the Pfizer-BioNTech BNT162b2 vaccine (n=8) or the Moderna mRNA-1273 vaccine (n=2).

This specimen's treatment or condition label, per the study, means: approximately 11-day PBMC culture with coronavirus spike peptide pools or control peptides (ViraFEST assay). The study used the ViraFEST assay, which expanded antigen-specific T cells with peptide pools and then identified expanded clonotypes by TCR sequencing. Positive SARS-CoV-2 PCR tests in the convalescent patients dated from March to December 2020, before Alpha, Beta and Delta variants emerged in the United States. PBMCs were cultured at two million per well in IMDM supplemented with approximately 5% human AB serum and about 9.5 IU/ml IL-2, with approximately 9.2 ug/ml peptide pools added. On days 3 and 7, half of the culture medium was replaced with fresh IL-2-containing medium. After 10 days of culture, CD4+ T cells were isolated by negative selection using the EasySep CD4+ T cell isolation kit. Ficoll-Paque Plus gradient centrifugation was used to isolate PBMCs from whole blood, and the isolated PBMCs were then either used fresh or cryopreserved at -140C. Each culture condition was generally run in triplicate wells.

Points the paper makes about the study in general: Of the vaccine-specific clones in convalescent patients, 304 of 307, or nearly all, reacted only to SARS-CoV-2 spike and did not cross-react with common cold coronaviruses. In convalescent patients, a median about 90% of post-vaccine SARS-CoV-2-reactive clones were detected only after vaccination, and vaccine-specific priming was suggested by this finding. Although the median number of SARS-CoV-2-reactive clonotypes went up from approximately 20 after infection to roughly 40 after vaccination, the increase was not significant. Relatively few convalescent patients were included in the study, and early timepoints after natural infection were not analyzed.

The CDR3 runs 13 amino acids, cysteine and phenylalanine included. Only the CDR3 DNA is retained, 39 bases long and in frame from the first base. CDR1 and CDR2 are drawn from the germline V gene: SGHTA, FQGTGA. The junction shows trimming of 5 bases on V and 2 bases on J, plus 9 bases between the germline ends. The V and J segments used are TRBV7-3 and TRBJ2-5; possibly the D gene is TRBD1, per 6 matching bases. The sequenced sample consisted of CD4+ T cells from blood, cultured in vitro. The TCR was taken from a human donor who had recovered from COVID-19. The DNA sequence is given as TGTGCCAGCAGCGGGGGCCCTCAAGAGACCCAGTACTTC. This encodes CASSGGPQETQYF.